This TCR beta chain was sequenced in a study of T cell responses to AZD1222 COVID-19 vaccine. TCRdb's copy holds only in-frame clones and misses some; the assay was immunoSEQ multiplex PCR. Of 250,000 to 300,000 clones listed, 94% are singletons. V lost 8 bases and J 2 bases, leaving 16 bases between the germline ends. Germline V lookup: CDR1 ENHRY, CDR2 SYGVKD. The CDR3 is 14 residues long. In its sample, this clone was seen many times. As yet, its antigen is unknown. Study-level points and caveats: Clonal diversity was possibly underestimated, and the donors were mostly white British, with more females.

The gene calls are TRBV10-3 and TRBJ2-7; D might be TRBD1 or TRBD2, each matching 6 bases. This specimen consisted of peripheral blood, obtained 28 days after the second AZD1222 dose. This receptor was obtained from an adult who received the AZD1222 COVID-19 vaccine. This CDR3 is CAIAPGGRPYEQYF. The DNA for the CDR3 is TGTGCCATCGCCCCCGGGGGCCGCCCCTACGAGCAGTACTTC.